Each of the 29 T cell receptor beta chains below was sequenced from the same sample in a study of cytomegalovirus exposure and HLA in healthy donors. The PCR was carried out with 60 Vbeta primers and 13 Jbeta primers. TCRdb's copy holds only in-frame clones and misses some; the assay was immunoSEQ multiplex PCR. Seen here are 150,000 to 200,000 clones, around 82% observed once, and the top ten hold more than 5.5%. Sequences were obtained from PBMCs. The receptors originated from a man between 35 and 55 years old in good health and CMV-seronegative.

In this sample, this clone turned up a few times. The J gene is TRBJ1-1, the V gene TRBV7-3; D is ambiguous. Germline V gene data show CDR1 as SGHTA and CDR2 as FQGTGA. The CDR3 runs 15 residues. Trimming shortened V by 4 bases and J by 2 bases, and 14 bases separated the two germline ends. This chain's CDR3 is CASSSLSAGNTEAFF. The CDR3 DNA reads TGTGCCAGCAGCTCCCTCTCAGCAGGAAACACTGAAGCTTTCTTT.

This clone was counted a few times. The germline gene is not matched at one end of the junction; a read error may be the cause. The V call is TRBV5-1, the J call TRBJ1-4; the D gene is possibly TRBD1 (5 bases). The CDR3 covers 15 residues. Germline V lookup: CDR1 SGHRS, CDR2 YFSETQ. The CDR3 is CASSLGQGTKEKLFF. CDR3 DNA: TGCGCCAGCAGCTTGGGGCAGGGCACTAAAGAAAAACTGTTTTTT.

The chain has TRBV20-1 and TRBJ2-7, with D possibly being TRBD1 (6 bases). V lost 6 bases, J lost 4 bases, and 10 bases lay in between. The CDR3 totals 11 residues. In germline, CDR1 is DFQATT, CDR2 SNEGSKA (reference sequence). The CDR3 DNA reads TGCAGTGCAATGACAGGATACGAGCAGTACTTC. This sequence encodes CSAMTGYEQYF.

The chain links TRBV6-1 to TRBJ1-1; D might be TRBD1 (6 bases). Trimming removed 6 bases from V and 3 bases from J, with 14 bases in between. The germline V gene has CDR1 MNHNS and CDR2 SASEGT. The CDR3 runs to 14 residues. This CDR3 reads CASSNQGRDTEAFF. In DNA form, the CDR3 reads TGTGCCAGCAGCAACCAGGGGCGGGACACTGAAGCTTTCTTT.

V usage is TRBV7-9 and J usage is TRBJ1-5, with D possibly matching TRBD1 (5 bases). The V gene lost 1 base and the J gene lost 7 bases, with 8 bases spanning the gap. The CDR3 has 13 amino acids. Germline V gene data show CDR1 as SEHNR and CDR2 as FQNEAQ (reference sequence). The DNA of the CDR3 is TGTGCCAGCAGCTTAGTGGGGGGACAGCCCCAGCATTTT. Protein sequence: CASSLVGGQPQHF.

The V gene is TRBV5-4, the J gene TRBJ1-2; 8 bases line up with TRBD1. With 1 base clipped from V and 8 bases from J, the junction kept 10 bases outside the gene matches. This CDR3 spans 15 amino acids. The V gene's germline CDR1 is SGHNT and CDR2 YYREEE (reference sequence). The CDR3 DNA reads as TGTGCCAGCAGCTTGAGAGGCCAGGGGGCGACGGGCTACACCTTC. This gives the protein CASSLRGQGATGYTF.

This clone appeared once. This chain links TRBV25-1 with TRBJ1-1; D is perhaps TRBD1 (6 bases). Germline V gene data show CDR1 as MGHDK and CDR2 as SYGVNS. The CDR3 contains 13 residues. V was shortened by 6 bases and J by 6 bases, with 14 bases between the two germline ends. DNA of the CDR3: TGTGCCAGCAGAACCACGGGGGGCCCTGAAGCTTTCTTT. It codes for CASRTTGGPEAFF. The full variable domain, in which reference TRBV25-1 and TRBJ1-1 provide the parts outside the CDR3, is EADIYQTPRYLVIGTGKKITLECSQTMGHDKMYWYQQDPGMELHLIHYSYGVNSTEKGDLSSESTVSRIRTEHFPLTLESARPSHTSQYLCASRTTGGPEAFFGQGTRLTVV.

Only one count was recorded for this clone. The V call is TRBV9, the J call TRBJ2-3; D not resolved. There are 15 residues in the CDR3. V was pared by 3 bases and J by 0 bases, with 11 bases between. Per germline, CDR1 SGDLS and CDR2 YYNGEE. CDR3 nucleotide sequence: TGTGCCAGCAGCGCCGTTTCAGTGAGCACAGATACGCAGTATTTT. Its translation is CASSAVSVSTDTQYF. The complete variable domain, with remaining parts taken from reference TRBV9 and TRBJ2-3, reads DSGVTQTPKHLITATGQRVTLRCSPRSGDLSVYWYQQSLDQGLQFLIQYYNGEERAKGNILERFSAQQFPDLHSELNLSSLELGDSALYFCASSAVSVSTDTQYFGPGTRLTVL.

The V and J genes are TRBV27 and TRBJ2-2; TRBD1 aligns across 9 bases. CDR1 and CDR2 (germline): MNHEY, SMNVEV (reference sequence). The J segment lost 4 bases and the V segment lost 3 bases, leaving 9 bases of the junction unmatched. The CDR3 is 17 amino acids. The CDR3 loop is CASSFHTGGESTGELFF. The CDR3 DNA is TGTGCCAGCAGTTTTCACACAGGGGGCGAAAGCACCGGGGAGCTGTTTTTT.

This chain links TRBV5-1 with TRBJ2-3; maybe TRBD1 (6 bases). Trimming removed 4 bases from V and 1 base from J, with 16 bases in between. Per the germline V gene, CDR1 is SGHRS and CDR2 is YFSETQ. This CDR3 is 16 amino acids long. The CDR3 region is CASSPRDKSGTDTQYF. The CDR3 DNA reads as TGCGCCAGCAGCCCCCGGGACAAAAGTGGCACAGATACGCAGTATTTT. Looking up the rest from reference TRBV5-1 and TRBJ2-3 gives the full variable domain: KAGVTQTPRYLIKTRGQQVTLSCSPISGHRSVSWYQQTPGQGLQFLFEYFSETQRNKGNFPGRFSGRQFSNSRSEMNVSTLELGDSALYLCASSPRDKSGTDTQYFGPGTRLTVL.

The chain employs TRBV11-2 and TRBJ2-7; 7 bases line up with TRBD2. V was clipped by 5 bases and J by 0 bases; unmatched bases: 4. This CDR3 region has 14 residues. The V gene's germline CDR1 is SGHAT and CDR2 FQNNGV. CDR3 residues: CASSTRTSSYEQYF. In DNA, the CDR3 is TGTGCCAGCAGCACCCGGACTAGCTCCTACGAGCAGTACTTC.

The chain uses TRBV7-2 and TRBJ2-1; D may be TRBD2 (6 bases). Germline V CDR1 and CDR2: SGHTA, FQGNSA. This CDR3 is built from 14 residues. Trimming cost V 4 bases and J 4 bases, with 11 bases left between them. CDR3 sequence (DNA): TGTGCCAGCAGCTCCGCGGGAAGGTACAATGAGCAGTTCTTC. This codes for CASSSAGRYNEQFF. The full variable domain, with the rest looked up from reference TRBV7-2 and TRBJ2-1, is GAGVSQSPSNKVTEKGKDVELRCDPISGHTALYWYRQSLGQGLEFLIYFQGNSAPDKSGLPSDRFSAERTGGSVSTLTIQRTQQEDSAVYLCASSSAGRYNEQFFGPGTRLTVL.

The rearrangement joins TRBV5-6 to TRBJ1-4; 7 bases match TRBD1. The CDR3 length is 15 residues. Looked up from germline, CDR1 is SGHDT and CDR2 is YYEEEE. With 4 bases clipped from V and 4 bases from J, the junction kept 7 bases outside the gene matches. The CDR3 DNA reads as TGTGCCAGCAGCACTAGACAGGGCTATAATGAAAAACTGTTTTTT. This codes for CASSTRQGYNEKLFF.

Concerning this clone itself: A junction boundary mismatches the germline segment, possibly from a read error. This chain connects TRBV7-9 to TRBJ2-7; D is possibly TRBD2 (7 bases). Per germline, CDR1 SEHNR and CDR2 FQNEAQ (reference sequence). The CDR3 covers 13 residues. CDR3 coding DNA: TGTTCCAGCAGCTTAGGGGGGGTGGAAGAGCAGTACTTC. It encodes CSSSLGGVEEQYF.

The chain employs TRBV2 and TRBJ1-2, with 11 nucleotides matching TRBD1. Germline V gives CDR1 SNHLY, CDR2 FYNNEI. J lost 5 bases, V lost 6 bases, and 5 bases had no gene match. The CDR3 is 14 amino acids. In DNA form, the CDR3 reads TGTGCCAGCAGGGGACAGGGGGATAGGTATGGCTACACCTTC. It encodes CASRGQGDRYGYTF.

The J gene is TRBJ2-7, the V gene TRBV6-6; 7 bases are a match to TRBD1. The junction had 9 bases not matched to a gene; V was cut back by 0 bases and J by 7 bases. The CDR3 consists of 15 residues. Germline V CDR1 and CDR2: MNHNY, SVGAGI (reference sequence). The CDR3 loop reads CASSYSSRGPGEQYF. In DNA form, the CDR3 reads TGTGCCAGCAGTTACTCGTCGAGGGGGCCGGGGGAGCAGTACTTC.

This clone was seen just once. The chain employs TRBV5-6 and TRBJ1-2, with D uncertain. Germline CDR1 reads SGHDT; CDR2 reads YYEEEE. The CDR3 has 16 amino acids. V was trimmed by 0 bases and J by 0 bases, leaving 12 bases between them. Here the CDR3 reads CASSLGGLASNYGYTF. The CDR3 region has the DNA TGTGCCAGCAGCTTGGGAGGGCTAGCATCTAACTATGGCTACACCTTC.

The V call is TRBV20-1, the J call TRBJ1-1; no clear D gene. This CDR3 spans 11 amino acids. V was trimmed by 5 bases and J by 7 bases, leaving 11 bases between them. CDR1 and CDR2 (germline): DFQATT, SNEGSKA (reference sequence). The CDR3 spells CSALPRREAFF. The CDR3 coding sequence is TGCAGTGCTCTTCCGCGCCGTGAAGCTTTCTTT.

The chain links TRBV5-3 to TRBJ1-3, with TRBD1 matching over 7 bases. TRBV5-3 qualifies as an ORF whose function is uncertain. The J segment lost 0 bases and the V segment lost 3 bases, leaving 9 bases of the junction unmatched. The CDR3 contains 17 residues. CDR3 nucleotide sequence: TGTGCCAGAAGCTGGACGGGACAGCGGCACTCTGGAAACACCATATATTTT. The encoded protein is CARSWTGQRHSGNTIYF.

This chain joins TRBV5-4 and TRBJ2-3, with TRBD2 identical over 13 bases. J gave up 5 bases and V 2 bases, and 5 bases lay outside the gene matches. Per the germline V gene, CDR1 is SGHNT and CDR2 is YYREEE (reference sequence). CDR3 length: 16 residues. The CDR3 here is CASSLGLAGVGDTQYF. CDR3 bases: TGTGCCAGCAGCTTAGGACTAGCGGGAGTAGGAGATACGCAGTATTTT.

This chain joins TRBV5-1 and TRBJ1-4, with TRBD1 matching over 10 bases. CDR3 length equals 14 residues. Trimming took 3 bases from V and 8 from J; bases not matched to a gene: 4. CDR1 is SGHRS and CDR2 is YFSETQ in the germline V gene. The CDR3, as DNA: TGCGCCAGCAGCTCGACAGGGGGCTGGGAAAAACTGTTTTTT. It yields the protein CASSSTGGWEKLFF.

A remark on this clone: The same CDR3 arises from other DNA sequences in this sample as well. The genes are TRBV18 and TRBJ2-7; perhaps TRBD2 as D (5 bases). CDR1 KGHSH and CDR2 LQKENI come from the germline V gene. The V and J ends lost 3 bases and 0 bases respectively, with 6 bases between them. This CDR3 is built from 13 residues. The CDR3 reads CASSPSGSYEQYF. CDR3 DNA: TGTGCCAGCTCACCGAGCGGCTCCTACGAGCAGTACTTC.

This chain uses TRBV9 with TRBJ2-5; 9 bases align to TRBD2. The junction had 4 bases not matched to a gene; V was cut back by 0 bases and J by 1 base. The germline CDR1 and CDR2 sequences are SGDLS and YYNGEE. The CDR3 loop spans 16 amino acids. CDR3 DNA sequence: TGTGCCAGCAGCGTAGGAATAGCGGGGGCCCAAGAGACCCAGTACTTC. Protein product: CASSVGIAGAQETQYF.

The rearrangement joins TRBV10-3 to TRBJ1-5, with 7 bases lining up with TRBD1. The ends lost 2 bases at V and 3 bases at J; junction bases unmatched: 4. There are 15 residues in the CDR3. CDR1 is ENHRY and CDR2 is SYGVKD in the germline V gene. As DNA, the CDR3 is TGTGCCATCAGTGAGCCGACAGGGAACAATCAGCCCCAGCATTTT. Translation: CAISEPTGNNQPQHF.

The genes are TRBV5-6 and TRBJ1-3, with D possibly being TRBD1 (6 bases). CDR3 length: 14 amino acids. Trimming removed 2 bases at V and 2 bases at J, with 8 bases between. The germline gives CDR1 SGHDT, CDR2 YYEEEE. The CDR3 sequence: CASSFQGTGNTIYF. DNA for the CDR3: TGTGCCAGCAGCTTTCAGGGGACTGGAAACACCATATATTTT.

The chain carries TRBV29-1 and TRBJ2-5; 9 bases agree with TRBD1. V shed 7 bases and J 2 bases; nucleotides not matched to a gene: 2. The CDR3 totals 12 residues. The V gene's germline CDR1 is SQVTM and CDR2 ANQGSEA. The CDR3 DNA sequence: TGCAGCGCAGGGACAGGGCAAGAGACCCAGTACTTC. Residues: CSAGTGQETQYF.

CDR3 region: CASTRGSTDTQYF. In DNA, the CDR3 is TGCGCCAGCACCAGGGGTAGCACAGATACGCAGTATTTT. The chain has TRBV10-2 and TRBJ2-3, with D tentatively TRBD1 (6 bases). The CDR3 consists of 13 residues. The V and J ends lost 7 bases and 0 bases respectively, with 8 bases between them. Germline assignment: CDR1 WSHSY and CDR2 SAAADI.

DNA of the CDR3: TGTGCCAGCTCACCCGCGGACAGGGGAGGAGGAACCGGGGAGCTGTTTTTT. Amino acids: CASSPADRGGGTGELFF. This rearrangement joins TRBV18 to TRBJ2-2; 9 nucleotides line up with TRBD1. J lost 5 bases, V lost 3 bases, and 10 bases had no gene match. This CDR3 has 17 residues. The germline V gene encodes CDR1 KGHSH and CDR2 LQKENI. Together with reference TRBV18 and TRBJ2-2, the CDR3 gives the full variable domain: NAGVMQNPRHLVRRRGQEARLRCSPMKGHSHVYWYRQLPEEGLKFMVYLQKENIIDESGMPKERFSAEFPKEGPSILRIQQVVRGDSAAYFCASSPADRGGGTGELFFGEGSRLTVL.

V and J are TRBV19 and TRBJ1-5; no firm D call. V was clipped by 0 bases and J by 2 bases, with 8 bases between them. The germline gives CDR1 LNHDA, CDR2 SQIVND (reference sequence). This CDR3 contains 15 residues. CDR3: CASSIDPRGNQPQHF. The CDR3, as DNA: TGTGCCAGTAGTATAGATCCCCGGGGCAATCAGCCCCAGCATTTT.